These 18 T cell receptor beta chains share one sample of origin, sequenced in a study of shared clonotypes between healthy human individuals. Using immunoSEQ multiplex PCR, the repertoire was profiled, and TCRdb retains in-frame clones only, with some absent. The sample holds hundreds of thousands of clones, roughly four fifths seen once. Sequenced input: PBMCs. The source of these receptors is a woman aged 40-49 years in good health. Some clones in this sample may be carry-over from other donors' samples.

A remark on this clone: A single base is all that separates this from a far larger clone, so a read error is likely. DNA of the CDR3: TGTGCCTGGAAACCCGTGGTTACGCAGTATTTT. This sequence encodes CAWKPVVTQYF. This sequence joins TRBV30 and TRBJ2-3; unclear D gene. V gave up 4 bases and J gave up 8 bases, with 10 bases separating them. CDR3 length equals 11 residues. Per the germline V gene, CDR1 is GTSNPN and CDR2 is SVGIG (reference sequence).

V and J are TRBV10-2 and TRBJ1-5, with D uncertain. Germline CDR1 WSHSY, CDR2 SAAADI. This CDR3 spans 13 amino acids. The germline V and J ends were trimmed by 4 bases and 6 bases, with 10 bases remaining between them. CDR3: CASSGTGSQPQHF. CDR3 coding DNA: TGCGCCAGCAGTGGGACGGGTAGTCAGCCCCAGCATTTT.

This clone was seen just once. The chain links TRBV18 to TRBJ2-1; the D gene is possibly TRBD2 (6 bases). The germline CDR1 and CDR2 sequences are KGHSH and LQKENI. The CDR3 has 15 amino acids. V was trimmed by 3 bases and J by 8 bases, leaving 17 bases between them. The CDR3 DNA follows: TGTGCCAGCTCACCCCGGCTAACCGGAGGGGATGAGCAGTTCTTC. Translated: CASSPRLTGGDEQFF.

This clone was counted once. V and J are TRBV7-9 and TRBJ1-5; maybe TRBD1 (5 bases). Germline V lookup: CDR1 SEHNR, CDR2 FQNEAQ (reference sequence). V lost 1 base and J 4 bases, leaving 17 bases between the germline ends. The CDR3 spans 17 residues. This CDR3 reads CASSLGTLSQGNQPQHF. The CDR3, as DNA: TGTGCCAGCAGCTTAGGGACCTTATCCCAGGGTAATCAGCCCCAGCATTTT.

The table lists this clone with a count of one. V usage is TRBV10-2 and J usage is TRBJ1-3; D not resolved. The CDR3 extends over 15 amino acids. V was cut by 8 bases and J by 0 bases, with 14 bases left in between. Germline loops: CDR1 WSHSY, CDR2 SAAADI. This CDR3 is CASGHRALSGNTIYF. CDR3 bases: TGCGCCAGCGGTCATAGAGCCCTCTCTGGAAACACCATATATTTT.

The chain has TRBV19 and TRBJ2-2; D remains ambiguous. The CDR3 length is 14 residues. Trimming removed 5 bases at V and 6 bases at J, with 13 bases between. Germline CDR1 is LNHDA and CDR2 is SQIVND (reference sequence). For the CDR3, the DNA is TGTGCCAGTAGTTCTAGTCTCAACGCCGGGGAGCTGTTTTTT. Translating gives CASSSSLNAGELFF.

To note about this clone: This CDR3 is also generated by other DNA sequences in the sample. V is TRBV4-1 and J is TRBJ2-2, with TRBD2 matching 9 bases. Looked up from germline, CDR1 is MGHRA and CDR2 is YSYEKL. V lost 0 bases and J lost 5; bases outside the gene matches: 4. The CDR3 length is 16 residues. For the CDR3, the DNA is TGCGCCAGCAGCCAAGAAGTGGGACTAGCTACCGGGGAGCTGTTTTTT. It translates to CASSQEVGLATGELFF.

The chain links TRBV28 to TRBJ2-5; 9 positions agree with TRBD1. Germline trimming cut 5 bases from V and 5 bases from J; bases unmatched to any gene: 9. CDR1 and CDR2 (germline): MDHEN, SYDVKM. This CDR3 spans 15 amino acids. The CDR3 nucleotides read TGTGCCAGCAGTCCGCACACAGGGGGCTCGGAGACCCAGTACTTC. This gives the protein CASSPHTGGSETQYF.

This clone has only one observation. CDR3 bases: TGTGCCAGCTCATCCTCCCGTGCGAGCTCCTACAATGAGCAGTTCTTC. Amino acid sequence: CASSSSRASSYNEQFF. The chain employs TRBV18 and TRBJ2-1; no clear D gene. Trimming left V 5 bases short and J 0 bases short, with 14 bases between. Germline loops: CDR1 KGHSH, CDR2 LQKENI. The CDR3 is 16 residues long.

The chain links TRBV19 to TRBJ1-5; D gene unclear. CDR1 and CDR2 from the germline V gene are LNHDA and SQIVND (reference sequence). The V end lost 2 bases, the J end lost 5 bases, and 13 bases lay between the germline ends. The CDR3 length is 15 residues. In nucleotides, the CDR3 is TGTGCCAGTAGTATAACAGTCCCGGGTTATCAGCCCCAGCATTTT. Translated: CASSITVPGYQPQHF.

This clone was seen only once. This chain links TRBV4-2 with TRBJ1-5; the D is unclear. The CDR3 totals 15 residues. Germline V gene sequence: CDR1 LGHNA, CDR2 YNFKEQ. V shed 1 base and J shed 5 bases, with 12 bases lying between them. The CDR3 nucleotides are TGTGCCAGCAGCCAAGGTGACCTGGTGGATCAGCCCCAGCATTTT. It translates to CASSQGDLVDQPQHF.

About this clone itself: One end of the junction fails to match germline, which may point to a read error. The V gene is TRBV6-7, the J gene TRBJ2-1; 11 positions match TRBD2. TRBV6-7 is an ORF, and what it does is uncertain. CDR3 size: 11 residues. Written as DNA, the CDR3 is TGTGCCAGCAGTTCGCTAGCGGGAGGCATCTTC. It translates to CASSSLAGGIF.

This clone was observed a handful of times. V gene TRBV19 combines with J gene TRBJ2-2; 7 bases align to TRBD2. V shed 6 bases, J shed 0 bases, and the junction held 7 bases outside the gene matches. The germline V gene encodes CDR1 LNHDA and CDR2 SQIVND (reference sequence). This CDR3 contains 16 residues. The CDR3 reads CASRSYGGSNTGELFF. The CDR3 DNA reads as TGTGCCAGTAGATCTTACGGGGGGTCGAACACCGGGGAGCTGTTTTTT.

The rearrangement uses TRBV4-2 and TRBJ1-1; TRBD1 is a possible D gene (6 bases). Germline V CDR1 and CDR2: LGHNA, YNFKEQ. This CDR3 has 14 amino acids. The V gene lost 1 base and the J gene lost 1 base, with 7 bases spanning the gap. This CDR3 reads CASSQVQGNTEAFF. CDR3 sequence (DNA): TGTGCCAGCAGCCAAGTACAGGGGAACACTGAAGCTTTCTTT.

This sequence joins TRBV2 and TRBJ1-1; 8 bases fit TRBD1. The V gene end was trimmed by 4 bases and the J gene end by 3 bases; junction bases not matched to a gene: 4. Germline V gene data show CDR1 as SNHLY and CDR2 as FYNNEI. CDR3 length equals 14 residues. The chain's CDR3 is CASSGTGWDTEAFF. The DNA for the CDR3 is TGTGCCAGCAGTGGGACAGGGTGGGACACTGAAGCTTTCTTT.

Worth noting for this clone: A far more abundant clone sits one base away, making this likely a read error. The chain recombines TRBV20-1 with TRBJ2-7; D gene ambiguous. This CDR3 comprises 11 residues. The ends were cut back, 5 bases at V and 6 bases at J, with 11 bases in the middle. The V gene's germline CDR1 is DFQATT and CDR2 SNEGSKA (reference sequence). CDR3 sequence reads: CSADIGREQYF. CDR3 DNA sequence: TGCAGTGCTGATATAGGGCGCGAGCAGTACTTC.

Details on this clone: It differs at one base from a far larger clone, so likely a read error. CDR3 protein: CASSFDSNTGELFF. The CDR3 DNA follows: TGTGCCAGCAGCTTTGACAGTAACACCGGGGAGCTGTTTTTT. This chain joins TRBV7-9 and TRBJ2-2; D may be TRBD1 (5 bases). The germline CDR1 and CDR2 sequences are SEHNR and FQNEAQ (reference sequence). This CDR3 has 14 residues. V lost 3 bases, J lost 2 bases, and 7 bases lay in between.

The chain's CDR3 is CASSEVSSGRDEQFF. In DNA form, the CDR3 reads TGTGCCAGCAGTGAAGTGTCTAGCGGGAGGGATGAGCAGTTCTTC. The rearrangement joins TRBV2 to TRBJ2-1; 12 bases are a match to TRBD2. This CDR3 contains 15 residues. Trimming took 1 base from V and 8 from J; bases not matched to a gene: 3. Germline V gives CDR1 SNHLY, CDR2 FYNNEI. Drawing the rest from reference TRBV2 and TRBJ2-1, the complete variable domain is EPEVTQTPSHQVTQMGQEVILRCVPISNHLYFYWYRQILGQKVEFLVSFYNNEISEKSEIFDDQFSVERPDGSNFTLKIRSTKLEDSAMYFCASSEVSSGRDEQFFGPGTRLTVL.